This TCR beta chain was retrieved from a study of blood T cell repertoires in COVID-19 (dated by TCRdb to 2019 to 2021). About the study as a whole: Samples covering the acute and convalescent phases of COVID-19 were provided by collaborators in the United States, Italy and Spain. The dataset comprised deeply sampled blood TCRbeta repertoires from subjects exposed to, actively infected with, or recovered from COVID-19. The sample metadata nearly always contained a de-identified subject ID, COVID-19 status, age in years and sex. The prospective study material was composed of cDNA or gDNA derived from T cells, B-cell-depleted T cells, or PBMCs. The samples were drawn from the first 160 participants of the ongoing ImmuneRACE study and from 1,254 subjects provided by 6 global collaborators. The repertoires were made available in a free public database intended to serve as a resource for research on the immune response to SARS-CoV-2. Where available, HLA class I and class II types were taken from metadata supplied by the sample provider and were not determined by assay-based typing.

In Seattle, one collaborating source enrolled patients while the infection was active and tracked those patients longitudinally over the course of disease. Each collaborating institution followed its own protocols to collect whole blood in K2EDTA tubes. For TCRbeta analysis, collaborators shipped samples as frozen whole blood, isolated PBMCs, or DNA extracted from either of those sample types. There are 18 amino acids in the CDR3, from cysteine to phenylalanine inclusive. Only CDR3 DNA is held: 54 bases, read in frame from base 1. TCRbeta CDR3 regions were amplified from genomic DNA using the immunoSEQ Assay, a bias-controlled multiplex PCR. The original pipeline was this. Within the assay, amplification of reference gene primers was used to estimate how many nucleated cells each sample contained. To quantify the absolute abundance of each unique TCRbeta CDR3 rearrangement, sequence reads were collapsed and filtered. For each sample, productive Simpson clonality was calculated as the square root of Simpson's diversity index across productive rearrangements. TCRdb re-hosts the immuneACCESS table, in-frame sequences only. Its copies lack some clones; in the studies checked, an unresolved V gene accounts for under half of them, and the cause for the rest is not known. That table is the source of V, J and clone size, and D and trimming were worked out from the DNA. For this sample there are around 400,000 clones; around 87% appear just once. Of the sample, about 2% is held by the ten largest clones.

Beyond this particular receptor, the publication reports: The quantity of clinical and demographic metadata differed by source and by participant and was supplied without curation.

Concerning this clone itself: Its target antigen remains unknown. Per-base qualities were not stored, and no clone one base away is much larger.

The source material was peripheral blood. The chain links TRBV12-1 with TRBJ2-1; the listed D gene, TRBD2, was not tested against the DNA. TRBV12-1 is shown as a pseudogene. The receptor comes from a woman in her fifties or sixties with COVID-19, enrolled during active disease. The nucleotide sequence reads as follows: TGTGCCAGCAGCTTTGTCCGGGGGGGCACTTACTCCTACAATGAGCAGTTCTTC. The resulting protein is CASSFVRGGTYSYNEQFF.